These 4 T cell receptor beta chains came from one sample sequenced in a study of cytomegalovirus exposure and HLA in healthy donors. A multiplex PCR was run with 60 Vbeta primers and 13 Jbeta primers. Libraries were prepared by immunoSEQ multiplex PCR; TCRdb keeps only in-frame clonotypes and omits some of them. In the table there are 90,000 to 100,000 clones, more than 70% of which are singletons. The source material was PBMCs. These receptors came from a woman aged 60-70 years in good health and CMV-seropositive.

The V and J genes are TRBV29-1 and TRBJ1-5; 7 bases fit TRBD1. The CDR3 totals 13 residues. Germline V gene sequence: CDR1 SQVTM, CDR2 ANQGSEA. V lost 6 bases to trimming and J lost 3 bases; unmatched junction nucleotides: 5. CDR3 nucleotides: TGCAGCGTCGTGACAGGGTTCAATCAGCCCCAGCATTTT. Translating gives CSVVTGFNQPQHF.

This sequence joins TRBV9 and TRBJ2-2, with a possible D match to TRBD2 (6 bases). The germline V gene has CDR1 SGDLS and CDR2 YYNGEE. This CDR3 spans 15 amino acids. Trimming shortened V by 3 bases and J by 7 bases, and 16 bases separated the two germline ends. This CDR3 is CASSEIGGNYGELFF. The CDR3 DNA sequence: TGTGCCAGCAGCGAGATCGGGGGTAACTACGGGGAGCTGTTTTTT.

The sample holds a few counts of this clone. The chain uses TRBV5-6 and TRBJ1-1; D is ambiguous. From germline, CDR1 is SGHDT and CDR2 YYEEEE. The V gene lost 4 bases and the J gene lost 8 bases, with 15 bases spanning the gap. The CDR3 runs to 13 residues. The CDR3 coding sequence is TGTGCCAGCAGCGGGATCGGGGTGGGCGAAGCTTTCTTT. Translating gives CASSGIGVGEAFF.

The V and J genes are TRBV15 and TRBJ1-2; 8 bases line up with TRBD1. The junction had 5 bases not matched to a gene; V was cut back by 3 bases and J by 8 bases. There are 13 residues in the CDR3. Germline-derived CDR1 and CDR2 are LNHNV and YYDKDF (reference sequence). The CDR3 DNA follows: TGTGCCACCAGCAGTGACAGGGGTGGCGGCTACACCTTC. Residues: CATSSDRGGGYTF.